This T cell receptor (beta chain) was retrieved from a study of cytomegalovirus exposure and HLA in healthy donors. The PCR ran on 60 Vbeta and 13 Jbeta primers. Only in-frame clones appear in the TCRdb table, and some are missing; sequencing was by immunoSEQ multiplex PCR. The data hold about 190,000 clones, with roughly 80% observed a single time. With 4 bases removed from V and 1 base from J, the gap between germline ends came to 16 bases. The CDR3 totals 17 residues. Germline CDR1 LNHDA, CDR2 SQIVND (reference sequence). This TCR came from a man aged 40-49 years in good health and CMV-seropositive. The sequencing sample was made of PBMCs. The genes are TRBV19 and TRBJ2-2; tentatively, D is TRBD2 (6 bases). CDR3 sequence (DNA): TGTGCCAGTAGTACCCCACTCCCAGCGGGGAACACCGGGGAGCTGTTTTTT. Its protein product is CASSTPLPAGNTGELFF.